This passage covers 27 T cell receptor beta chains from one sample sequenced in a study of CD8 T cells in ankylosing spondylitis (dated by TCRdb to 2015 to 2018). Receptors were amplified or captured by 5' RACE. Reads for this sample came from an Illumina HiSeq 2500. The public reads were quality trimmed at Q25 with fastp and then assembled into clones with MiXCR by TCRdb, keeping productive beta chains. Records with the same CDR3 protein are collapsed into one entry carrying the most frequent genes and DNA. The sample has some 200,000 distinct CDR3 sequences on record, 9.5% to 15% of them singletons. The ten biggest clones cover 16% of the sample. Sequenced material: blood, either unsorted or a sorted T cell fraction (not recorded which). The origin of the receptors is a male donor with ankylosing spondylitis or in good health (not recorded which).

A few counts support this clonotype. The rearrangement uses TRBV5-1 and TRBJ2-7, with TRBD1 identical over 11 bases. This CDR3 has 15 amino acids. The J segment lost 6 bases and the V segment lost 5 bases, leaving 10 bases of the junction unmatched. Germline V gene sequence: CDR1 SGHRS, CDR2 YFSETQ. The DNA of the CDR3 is TGCGCCAGCAGAATCGAGGGGACAGGGGGTCTCGAGCAGTACTTC. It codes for CASRIEGTGGLEQYF. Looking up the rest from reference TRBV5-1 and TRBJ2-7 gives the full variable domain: KAGVTQTPRYLIKTRGQQVTLSCSPISGHRSVSWYQQTPGQGLQFLFEYFSETQRNKGNFPGRFSGRQFSNSRSEMNVSTLELGDSALYLCASRIEGTGGLEQYFGPGTRLTVT.

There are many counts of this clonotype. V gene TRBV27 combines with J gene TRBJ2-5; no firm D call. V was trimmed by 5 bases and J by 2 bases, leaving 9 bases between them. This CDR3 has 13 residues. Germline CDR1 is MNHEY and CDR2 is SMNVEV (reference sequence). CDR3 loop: CASSSITQETQYF. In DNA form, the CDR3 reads TGTGCCAGCAGTAGCATAACTCAAGAGACCCAGTACTTC.

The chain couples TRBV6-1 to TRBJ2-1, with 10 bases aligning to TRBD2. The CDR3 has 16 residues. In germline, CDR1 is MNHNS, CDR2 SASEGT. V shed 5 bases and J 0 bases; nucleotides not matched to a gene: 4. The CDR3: CASSRPSGGSYNEQFF. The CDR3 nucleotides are TGTGCCAGCAGTCGTCCTAGCGGGGGCTCCTACAATGAGCAGTTCTTC.

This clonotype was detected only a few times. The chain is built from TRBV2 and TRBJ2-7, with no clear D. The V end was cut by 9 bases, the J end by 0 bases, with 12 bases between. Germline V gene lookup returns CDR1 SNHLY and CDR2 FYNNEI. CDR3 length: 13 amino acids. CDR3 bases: TGTGCCAGGGGAACAGAGAGCTCCTACGAGCAGTACTTC. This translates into CARGTESSYEQYF.

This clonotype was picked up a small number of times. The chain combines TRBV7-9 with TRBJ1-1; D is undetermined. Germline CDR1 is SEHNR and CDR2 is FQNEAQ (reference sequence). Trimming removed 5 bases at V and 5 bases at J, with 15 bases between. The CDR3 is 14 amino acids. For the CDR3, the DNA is TGTGCCAGCAGCAATACCTGGGGTCCAACTGAAGCTTTCTTT. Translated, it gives CASSNTWGPTEAFF.

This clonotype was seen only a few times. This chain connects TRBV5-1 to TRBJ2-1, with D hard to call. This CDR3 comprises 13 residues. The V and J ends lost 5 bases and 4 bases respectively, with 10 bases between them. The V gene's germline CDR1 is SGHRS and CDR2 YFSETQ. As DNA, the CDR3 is TGCGCCAGCAGGCAGACTCAATACAATGAGCAGTTCTTC. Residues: CASRQTQYNEQFF. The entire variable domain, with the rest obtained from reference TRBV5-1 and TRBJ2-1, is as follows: KAGVTQTPRYLIKTRGQQVTLSCSPISGHRSVSWYQQTPGQGLQFLFEYFSETQRNKGNFPGRFSGRQFSNSRSEMNVSTLELGDSALYLCASRQTQYNEQFFGPGTRLTVL.

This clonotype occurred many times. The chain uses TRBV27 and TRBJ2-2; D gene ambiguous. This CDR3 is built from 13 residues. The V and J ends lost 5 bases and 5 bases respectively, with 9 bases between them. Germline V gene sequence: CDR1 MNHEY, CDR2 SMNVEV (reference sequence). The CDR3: CASSPPDTGELFF. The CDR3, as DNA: TGTGCCAGCAGTCCCCCGGATACCGGGGAGCTGTTTTTT.

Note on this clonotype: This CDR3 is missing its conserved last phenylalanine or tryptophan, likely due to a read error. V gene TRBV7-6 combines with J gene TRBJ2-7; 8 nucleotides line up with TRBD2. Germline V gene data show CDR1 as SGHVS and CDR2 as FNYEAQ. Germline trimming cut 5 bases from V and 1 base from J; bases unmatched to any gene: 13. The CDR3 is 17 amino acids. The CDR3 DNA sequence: TGTGCCAGCAGCATACAAGAAGCGGGAGAGGGGTCCTACGAGCAGTACTCC. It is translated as CASSIQEAGEGSYEQYS.

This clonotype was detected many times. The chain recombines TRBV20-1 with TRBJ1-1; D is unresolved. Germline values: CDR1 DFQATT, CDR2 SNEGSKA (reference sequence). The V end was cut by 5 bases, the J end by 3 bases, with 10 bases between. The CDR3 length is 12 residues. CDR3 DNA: TGCAGTGCTGAGGCGGCCGACACTGAAGCTTTCTTT. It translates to CSAEAADTEAFF.

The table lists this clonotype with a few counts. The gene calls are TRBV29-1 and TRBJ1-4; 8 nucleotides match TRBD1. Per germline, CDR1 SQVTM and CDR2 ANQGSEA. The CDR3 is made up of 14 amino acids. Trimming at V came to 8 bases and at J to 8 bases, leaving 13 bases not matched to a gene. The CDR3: CSYFDRGEGEKLFF. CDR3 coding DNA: TGCAGCTACTTCGACAGGGGAGAAGGCGAAAAACTGTTTTTT.

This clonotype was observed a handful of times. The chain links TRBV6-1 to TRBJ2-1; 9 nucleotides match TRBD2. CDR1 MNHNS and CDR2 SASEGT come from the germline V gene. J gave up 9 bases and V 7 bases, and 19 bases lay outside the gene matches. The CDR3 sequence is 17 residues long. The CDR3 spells CASTPGAGGQLLGEQFF. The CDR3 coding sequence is TGTGCCAGCACCCCTGGGGCGGGAGGGCAGTTACTTGGTGAGCAGTTCTTC.

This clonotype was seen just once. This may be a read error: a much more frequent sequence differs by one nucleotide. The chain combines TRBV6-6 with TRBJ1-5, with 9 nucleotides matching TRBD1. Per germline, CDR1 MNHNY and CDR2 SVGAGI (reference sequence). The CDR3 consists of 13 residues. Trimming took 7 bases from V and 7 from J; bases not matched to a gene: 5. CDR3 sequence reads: CASMGQGGQPQHF. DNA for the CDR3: TGTGCCAGCATGGGACAGGGAGGCCAGCCCCAGCATTTT.

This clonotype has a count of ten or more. CDR3 protein: CSARGRNPYNEQFF. In nucleotides, the CDR3 is TGCAGTGCTAGAGGCAGAAACCCGTACAATGAGCAGTTCTTC. The genes are TRBV20-1 and TRBJ2-1; D is ambiguous. This CDR3 is 14 amino acids long. CDR1 and CDR2 (germline): DFQATT, SNEGSKA (reference sequence). The ends were cut back, 1 base at V and 4 bases at J, with 11 bases in the middle.

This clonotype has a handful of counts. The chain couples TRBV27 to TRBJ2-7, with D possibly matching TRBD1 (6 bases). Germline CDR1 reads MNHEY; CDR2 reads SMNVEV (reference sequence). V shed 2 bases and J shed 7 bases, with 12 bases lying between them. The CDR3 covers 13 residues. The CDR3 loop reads CASSLTQGWEQYF. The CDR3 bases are TGTGCCAGCAGTTTAACACAGGGTTGGGAGCAGTACTTC.

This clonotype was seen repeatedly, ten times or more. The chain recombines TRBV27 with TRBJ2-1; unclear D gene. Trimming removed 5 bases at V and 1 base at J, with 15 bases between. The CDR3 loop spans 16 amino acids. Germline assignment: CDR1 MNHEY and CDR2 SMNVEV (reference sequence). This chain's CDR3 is CASSPPVFESYNEQFF. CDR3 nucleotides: TGTGCCAGCAGTCCCCCAGTCTTTGAGTCCTACAATGAGCAGTTCTTC.

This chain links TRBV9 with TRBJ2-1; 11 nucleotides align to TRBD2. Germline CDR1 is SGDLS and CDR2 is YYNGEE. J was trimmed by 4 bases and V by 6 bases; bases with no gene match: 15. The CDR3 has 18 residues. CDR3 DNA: TGTGCCAGCACCAACCGGACTAGCGGGCCTTTTACTTACAATGAGCAGTTCTTC. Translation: CASTNRTSGPFTYNEQFF. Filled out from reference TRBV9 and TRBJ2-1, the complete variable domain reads DSGVTQTPKHLITATGQRVTLRCSPRSGDLSVYWYQQSLDQGLQFLIQYYNGEERAKGNILERFSAQQFPDLHSELNLSSLELGDSALYFCASTNRTSGPFTYNEQFFGPGTRLTVL.

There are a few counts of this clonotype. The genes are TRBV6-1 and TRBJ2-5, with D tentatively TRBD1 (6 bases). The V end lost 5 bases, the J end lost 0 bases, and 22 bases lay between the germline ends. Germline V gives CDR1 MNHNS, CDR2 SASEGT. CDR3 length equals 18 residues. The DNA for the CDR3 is TGTGCCAGCAGTCCCCAGGACAGCCTGAAGGGGTACCAAGAGACCCAGTACTTC. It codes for CASSPQDSLKGYQETQYF.

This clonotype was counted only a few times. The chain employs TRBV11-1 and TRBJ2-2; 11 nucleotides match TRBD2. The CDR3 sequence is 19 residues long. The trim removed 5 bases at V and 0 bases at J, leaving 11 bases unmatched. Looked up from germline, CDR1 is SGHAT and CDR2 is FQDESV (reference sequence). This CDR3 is CASSATLLAGGSNTGELFF. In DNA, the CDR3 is TGTGCCAGCAGCGCCACGCTTCTAGCGGGGGGCTCGAACACCGGGGAGCTGTTTTTT.

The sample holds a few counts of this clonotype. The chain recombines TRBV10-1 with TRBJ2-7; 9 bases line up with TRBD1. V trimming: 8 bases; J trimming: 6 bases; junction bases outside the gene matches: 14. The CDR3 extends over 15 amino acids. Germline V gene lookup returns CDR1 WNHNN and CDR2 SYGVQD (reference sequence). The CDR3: CASDRYGTGTSEQYF. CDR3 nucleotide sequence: TGCGCCAGCGACCGTTATGGGACAGGGACATCCGAGCAGTACTTC.

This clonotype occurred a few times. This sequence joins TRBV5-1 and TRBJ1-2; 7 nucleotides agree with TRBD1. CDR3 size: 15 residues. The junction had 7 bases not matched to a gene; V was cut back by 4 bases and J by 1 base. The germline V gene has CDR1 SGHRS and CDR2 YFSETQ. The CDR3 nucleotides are TGCGCCAGCAGCCTTGGGACAGCTATTAACTATGGCTACACCTTC. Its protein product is CASSLGTAINYGYTF.

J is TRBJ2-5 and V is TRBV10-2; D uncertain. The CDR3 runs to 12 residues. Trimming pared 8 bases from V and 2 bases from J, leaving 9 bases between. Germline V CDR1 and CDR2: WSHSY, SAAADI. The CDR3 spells CASADLQETQYF. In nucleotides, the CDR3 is TGCGCCAGCGCTGACTTGCAAGAGACCCAGTACTTC.

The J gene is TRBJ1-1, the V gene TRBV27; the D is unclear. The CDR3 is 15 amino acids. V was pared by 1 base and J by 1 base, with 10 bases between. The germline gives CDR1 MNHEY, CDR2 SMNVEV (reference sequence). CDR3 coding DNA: TGTGCCAGCAGTTTATTGGTCCCCGGGAACACTGAAGCTTTCTTT. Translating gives CASSLLVPGNTEAFF.

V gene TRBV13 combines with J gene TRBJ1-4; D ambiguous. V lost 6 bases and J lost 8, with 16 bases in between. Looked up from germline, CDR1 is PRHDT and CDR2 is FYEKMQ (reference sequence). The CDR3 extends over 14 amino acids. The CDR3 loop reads CASSSGLEKEKLFF. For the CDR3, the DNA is TGTGCCAGCAGTTCGGGCCTGGAAAAGGAAAAACTGTTTTTT.

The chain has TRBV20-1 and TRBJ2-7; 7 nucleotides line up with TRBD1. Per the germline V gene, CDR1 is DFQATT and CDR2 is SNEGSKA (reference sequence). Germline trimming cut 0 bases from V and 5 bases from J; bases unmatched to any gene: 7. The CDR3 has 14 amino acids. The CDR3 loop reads CSARDRGGDDEQYF. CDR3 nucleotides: TGCAGTGCTAGAGATCGAGGGGGCGACGACGAGCAGTACTTC.

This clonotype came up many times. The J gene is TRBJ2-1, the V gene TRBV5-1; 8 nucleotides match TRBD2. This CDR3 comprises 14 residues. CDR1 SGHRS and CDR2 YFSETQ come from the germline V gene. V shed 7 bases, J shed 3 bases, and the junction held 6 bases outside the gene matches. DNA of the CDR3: TGCGCCAGCCCCAAGCGGGAGTTCTACAATGAGCAGTTCTTC. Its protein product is CASPKREFYNEQFF.

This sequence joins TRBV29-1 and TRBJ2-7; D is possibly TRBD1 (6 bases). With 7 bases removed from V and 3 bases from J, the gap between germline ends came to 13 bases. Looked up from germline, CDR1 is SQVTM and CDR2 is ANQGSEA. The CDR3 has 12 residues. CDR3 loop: CSAGGRGYEQYF. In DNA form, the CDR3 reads TGCAGCGCTGGGGGCAGGGGCTACGAGCAGTACTTC.

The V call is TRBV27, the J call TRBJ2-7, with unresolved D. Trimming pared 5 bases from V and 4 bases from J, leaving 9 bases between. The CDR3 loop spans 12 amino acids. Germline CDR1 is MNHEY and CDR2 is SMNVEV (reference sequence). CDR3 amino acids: CASSPYGYEQYF. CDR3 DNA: TGTGCCAGCAGTCCGTACGGATACGAGCAGTACTTC.